This T cell receptor beta chain emerged from a study of blood T cells in healthy people across ages. Study results and limitations: Higher diversity, along with more naive CD4+ cells, distinguished long-lived donors from aged donors.

A second PCR of roughly 7 to 11 cycles used a sample-barcoded 5' primer and a J-beta primer mix. TCRdb reanalysed the 5' RACE reads using MiXCR and keeps one entry per CDR3 protein. The table lists 780,000 or so distinct CDR3 sequences, about 56% of them singletons. A note on this clonotype: The antigen remains undetermined.

The V and J ends lost 0 bases and 4 bases, in that order; junction bases with no gene match: 16. CDR3 length: 19 amino acids. Per the germline V gene, CDR1 is SGDLS and CDR2 is YYNGEE. PBMCs were isolated at a quantity of at least 6 million per sample. The chain combines TRBV9 with TRBJ2-3; 8 bases map to TRBD2. The specimen was blood. This TCR was recovered from a man aged 35 to 55 in good health. The CDR3 DNA is TGTGCCAGCAGCGTAGAAGGCGGGGGGCCTCGATTGATCCCAGATACGCAGTATTTT. It specifies CASSVEGGGPRLIPDTQYF.